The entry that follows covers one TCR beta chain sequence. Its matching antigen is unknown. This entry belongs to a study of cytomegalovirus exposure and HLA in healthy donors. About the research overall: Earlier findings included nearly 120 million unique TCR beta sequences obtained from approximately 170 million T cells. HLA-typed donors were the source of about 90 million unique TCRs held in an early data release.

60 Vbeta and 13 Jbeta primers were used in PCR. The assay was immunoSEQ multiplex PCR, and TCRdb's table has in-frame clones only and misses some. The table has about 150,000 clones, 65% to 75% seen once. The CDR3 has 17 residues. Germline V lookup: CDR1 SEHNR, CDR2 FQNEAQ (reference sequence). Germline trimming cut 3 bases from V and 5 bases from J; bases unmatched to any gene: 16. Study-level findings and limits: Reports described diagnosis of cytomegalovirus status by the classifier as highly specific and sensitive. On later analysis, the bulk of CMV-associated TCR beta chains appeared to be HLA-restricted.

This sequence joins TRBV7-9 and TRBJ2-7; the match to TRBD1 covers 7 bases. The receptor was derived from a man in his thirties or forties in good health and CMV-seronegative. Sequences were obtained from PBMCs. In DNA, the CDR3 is TGTGCCAGCAGCTTCTTATTTGGACAGGCCCTCGGGCACGAGCAGTACTTC. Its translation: CASSFLFGQALGHEQYF.